Each of the 29 T cell receptor beta chains below was sequenced from the same sample in a study of cytomegalovirus exposure and HLA in healthy donors. The study ran its PCR with 60 Vbeta and 13 Jbeta primers. Assay: immunoSEQ multiplex PCR; the TCRdb copy retains only in-frame clones and omits some. This table has approximately 140,000 clones, under 80% appearing once. Sequencing was performed on PBMCs. These receptors were obtained from a woman between 50 and 59 years old in good health and CMV-seropositive.

The V call is TRBV5-1, the J call TRBJ2-5, with TRBD2 matching 12 bases. CDR3 size: 15 residues. Per the germline V gene, CDR1 is SGHRS and CDR2 is YFSETQ. Losses at the gene ends were 4 bases for V and 5 bases for J; bases not matched to a gene: 6. In nucleotides, the CDR3 is TGCGCCAGCAGCACTCGGACTAGCGGGGTGGAGACCCAGTACTTC. Amino acids: CASSTRTSGVETQYF.

The CDR3, as DNA: TGTGCCAGCAGTGAAGCTGGGGGGTTCTATCAGCCCCAGCATTTT. It specifies CASSEAGGFYQPQHF. The chain recombines TRBV6-1 with TRBJ1-5; D might be TRBD1 (5 bases). CDR3 size: 15 residues. With 0 bases removed from V and 5 bases from J, the gap between germline ends came to 11 bases. CDR1 is MNHNS, CDR2 SASEGT, per germline.

The V gene is TRBV28, the J gene TRBJ1-2, with a possible D match to TRBD1 (5 bases). From germline, CDR1 is MDHEN and CDR2 SYDVKM. The germline V and J ends were trimmed by 3 bases and 5 bases, with 10 bases remaining between them. The CDR3 is made up of 13 amino acids. The CDR3 spells CASSLGGEYGYTF. The DNA for the CDR3 is TGTGCCAGCAGTTTGGGGGGAGAATATGGCTACACCTTC.

The gene calls are TRBV2 and TRBJ1-6; perhaps TRBD1 as D (5 bases). From germline, CDR1 is SNHLY and CDR2 FYNNEI. Trimming shortened V by 4 bases and J by 6 bases, and 13 bases separated the two germline ends. This CDR3 is 15 amino acids long. CDR3 in amino acids: CASSGLGVGNSPLHF. The CDR3, as DNA: TGTGCCAGCAGTGGATTAGGGGTCGGTAATTCACCCCTCCACTTT. The variable domain in full, with the rest retrieved from reference TRBV2 and TRBJ1-6, is EPEVTQTPSHQVTQMGQEVILRCVPISNHLYFYWYRQILGQKVEFLVSFYNNEISEKSEIFDDQFSVERPDGSNFTLKIRSTKLEDSAMYFCASSGLGVGNSPLHFGNGTRLTVT.

In this sample, this clone turned up a few times. The chain links TRBV28 to TRBJ1-6; D is ambiguous. This CDR3 has 14 amino acids. From germline, CDR1 is MDHEN and CDR2 SYDVKM. The V end was cut by 6 bases, the J end by 6 bases, with 12 bases between. The CDR3 reads CASSMAGFNSPLHF. The CDR3 DNA follows: TGTGCCAGCAGCATGGCGGGGTTTAATTCACCCCTCCACTTT. Full variable domain (rest looked up from reference TRBV28 and TRBJ1-6): DVKVTQSSRYLVKRTGEKVFLECVQDMDHENMFWYRQDPGLGLRLIYFSYDVKMKEKGDIPEGYSVSREKKERFSLILESASTNQTSMYLCASSMAGFNSPLHFGNGTRLTVT.

The chain employs TRBV7-3 and TRBJ2-1; the D gene is possibly TRBD2 (6 bases). V lost 6 bases, J lost 3 bases, and 15 bases lay in between. The CDR3 consists of 15 residues. Germline V gene lookup returns CDR1 SGHTA and CDR2 FQGTGA. The DNA for the CDR3 is TGTGCCAGCAGTTACGCCGGGACTGGCTACAATGAGCAGTTCTTC. It is translated as CASSYAGTGYNEQFF.

The rearrangement uses TRBV29-1 and TRBJ2-4; 8 nucleotides agree with TRBD1. CDR1 is SQVTM and CDR2 is ANQGSEA in the germline V gene. This CDR3 is built from 13 residues. Trimming cost V 7 bases and J 8 bases; bases outside gene matches: 10. The CDR3 region is CSARPGGPDIQYF. CDR3 sequence (DNA): TGCAGCGCCCGGCCAGGGGGCCCAGACATTCAGTACTTC. Variable domain in full (rest from reference TRBV29-1 and TRBJ2-4): SAVISQKPSRDICQRGTSLTIQCQVDSQVTMMFWYRQQPGQSLTLIATANQGSEATYESGFVIDKFPISRPNLTFSTLTVSNMSPEDSSIYLCSARPGGPDIQYFGAGTRLSVL.

The chain joins TRBV6-1 to TRBJ1-2; TRBD1 aligns across 11 bases. The V segment lost 6 bases and the J segment 4 bases; nucleotides outside the gene matches: 4. Germline V gene sequence: CDR1 MNHNS, CDR2 SASEGT. The CDR3 is 14 residues long. CDR3 loop: CASSQGQGGYGYTF. CDR3 nucleotides: TGTGCCAGCAGCCAGGGACAGGGGGGCTATGGCTACACCTTC.

The rearrangement joins TRBV7-3 to TRBJ2-3; 8 nucleotides match TRBD2. The CDR3 consists of 14 residues. Losses at the gene ends were 6 bases for V and 1 base for J; bases not matched to a gene: 3. The germline V gene encodes CDR1 SGHTA and CDR2 FQGTGA. The CDR3 is CASSLSGGTDTQYF. CDR3 sequence (DNA): TGTGCCAGCAGTCTTAGCGGGGGCACAGATACGCAGTATTTT.

This chain connects TRBV18 to TRBJ1-2; TRBD1 might be the D (5 bases). CDR3 length: 15 residues. V was clipped by 1 base and J by 4 bases, with 13 bases between them. CDR1 KGHSH and CDR2 LQKENI come from the germline V gene. DNA of the CDR3: TGTGCCAGCTCACCACAGGGACTATTAGGCTATGGCTACACCTTC. Its translation is CASSPQGLLGYGYTF.

In its sample, this clone was seen once. The chain carries TRBV5-1 and TRBJ1-2; D ambiguous. There are 14 residues in the CDR3. CDR1 and CDR2 (germline): SGHRS, YFSETQ. Deletions cut 2 bases from V and 1 base from J, with 9 bases between. The CDR3 DNA reads TGCGCCAGCAGCTTTGCGGGGAATAACTATGGCTACACCTTC. Protein product: CASSFAGNNYGYTF.

V usage is TRBV7-2 and J usage is TRBJ2-2; TRBD2 is a possible D gene (6 bases). The germline V gene encodes CDR1 SGHTA and CDR2 FQGNSA. Trimming took 5 bases from V and 2 from J, leaving 9 bases between them. The CDR3 loop spans 14 amino acids. The DNA of the CDR3 is TGTGCCAGCAGCCCGGACTACAACACCGGGGAGCTGTTTTTT. Translation: CASSPDYNTGELFF.

The chain joins TRBV7-9 to TRBJ2-2; D uncertain. CDR1 is SEHNR and CDR2 is FQNEAQ in the germline V gene (reference sequence). The V gene lost 4 bases and the J gene lost 0 bases, with 9 bases spanning the gap. The CDR3 length is 15 residues. In DNA form, the CDR3 reads TGTGCCAGCAGCTCTCCGGTCCCGAACACCGGGGAGCTGTTTTTT. It is translated as CASSSPVPNTGELFF.

The chain combines TRBV5-1 with TRBJ2-1, with D unclear. From germline, CDR1 is SGHRS and CDR2 YFSETQ. V shed 3 bases and J shed 5 bases, with 12 bases lying between them. The CDR3 is 14 amino acids. The CDR3: CASSSQNSDNEQFF. The CDR3 DNA follows: TGCGCCAGCAGCTCACAGAACTCGGACAATGAGCAGTTCTTC.

The chain recombines TRBV5-8 with TRBJ2-7; possible D gene TRBD1, 5 bases. The CDR3 is made up of 14 amino acids. Looked up from germline, CDR1 is SGHTS and CDR2 is YDEGEE. Trimming took off 4 bases at V and 4 bases at J, with 15 bases between the two ends. The CDR3: CASSRMRTTYEQYF. For the CDR3, the DNA is TGTGCCAGCAGCCGCATGAGGACAACATACGAGCAGTACTTC.

This rearrangement joins TRBV7-6 to TRBJ2-5; TRBD2 matches 13 bases. Trimming at V came to 4 bases and at J to 4 bases, leaving 9 bases not matched to a gene. Germline V gives CDR1 SGHVS, CDR2 FNYEAQ. The CDR3 runs to 17 residues. The CDR3 reads CASSSRTSGGLGETQYF. In nucleotides, the CDR3 is TGTGCCAGCAGCTCCCGGACTAGCGGGGGACTTGGAGAGACCCAGTACTTC.

The J gene is TRBJ2-7, the V gene TRBV6-5, with 12 bases lining up with TRBD2. The CDR3 covers 15 residues. Per germline, CDR1 MNHEY and CDR2 SVGAGI. Trimming at V came to 4 bases and at J to 4 bases, leaving 5 bases not matched to a gene. The CDR3 region is CASSSAGTSGYEQYF. The CDR3 nucleotides read TGTGCCAGCAGTTCAGCCGGGACTAGCGGGTACGAGCAGTACTTC.

The J gene is TRBJ2-3, the V gene TRBV29-1, with D uncertain. V was shortened by 3 bases and J by 2 bases, with 9 bases between the two germline ends. The V gene's germline CDR1 is SQVTM and CDR2 ANQGSEA. This CDR3 is 13 amino acids long. CDR3 bases: TGCAGCGTTGACAAGCGCGCCACAGATACGCAGTATTTT. Residues: CSVDKRATDTQYF.

The rearrangement uses TRBV28 and TRBJ1-6; weak D call: TRBD1 (5 bases). The CDR3 runs 14 residues. V lost 1 base, J lost 6 bases, and 7 bases lay in between. From germline, CDR1 is MDHEN and CDR2 SYDVKM. As DNA, the CDR3 is TGTGCCAGCAGTTTATCCCAGGGTAATTCACCCCTCCACTTT. This codes for CASSLSQGNSPLHF.

The rearrangement joins TRBV6-6 to TRBJ1-6; the D gene is possibly TRBD1 (5 bases). The germline CDR1 and CDR2 sequences are MNHNY and SVGAGI (reference sequence). This CDR3 spans 15 amino acids. With 2 bases removed from V and 10 bases from J, the gap between germline ends came to 15 bases. CDR3 sequence: CASSYRGRPPSPLHF. For the CDR3, the DNA is TGTGCCAGCAGTTACAGGGGCAGGCCTCCATCACCCCTCCACTTT.

The chain couples TRBV6-1 to TRBJ2-5; possible D gene TRBD1, 6 bases. In germline, CDR1 is MNHNS, CDR2 SASEGT. Trimming pared 6 bases from V and 1 base from J, leaving 6 bases between. This CDR3 is built from 12 residues. The CDR3 loop reads CASRGGQETQYF. In nucleotides, the CDR3 is TGTGCCAGCAGAGGGGGCCAAGAGACCCAGTACTTC.

This chain joins TRBV6-1 and TRBJ2-7; D gene uncertain. Per the germline V gene, CDR1 is MNHNS and CDR2 is SASEGT. V lost 6 bases and J lost 0, with 12 bases in between. This CDR3 comprises 14 residues. CDR3 residues: CASRVRRSSYEQYF. CDR3 DNA sequence: TGTGCCAGCAGGGTTAGACGGAGCTCCTACGAGCAGTACTTC.

This chain links TRBV29-1 with TRBJ2-3; TRBD2 is a possible D gene (6 bases). V dropped 7 bases and J dropped 0 bases, with 17 bases sitting between them. There are 15 residues in the CDR3. Germline CDR1 SQVTM, CDR2 ANQGSEA. Here the CDR3 DNA reads TGCAGCGCACGGGGGAACGGACCGAGCACAGATACGCAGTATTTT. This encodes CSARGNGPSTDTQYF.

This clone was seen more than once but under ten times. The J gene is TRBJ2-1, the V gene TRBV25-1; tentative D call: TRBD1 (6 bases). Germline V gene sequence: CDR1 MGHDK, CDR2 SYGVNS. This CDR3 comprises 13 residues. The ends were cut back, 6 bases at V and 9 bases at J, with 15 bases in the middle. The CDR3 DNA is TGTGCCAGCAGCCCGAACAGGGTTGGTGAGCAGTTCTTC. This gives the protein CASSPNRVGEQFF.

The gene calls are TRBV7-2 and TRBJ2-7, with 9 bases identical to TRBD1. Trimming at V came to 5 bases and at J to 3 bases, leaving 8 bases not matched to a gene. Germline CDR1 is SGHTA and CDR2 is FQGNSA. The CDR3 sequence is 15 residues long. The CDR3 DNA follows: TGTGCCAGCAGCCGCGGACAGGGGAAGGGCTACGAGCAGTACTTC. Protein sequence: CASSRGQGKGYEQYF.

The V gene is TRBV7-9, the J gene TRBJ1-1; possible D gene TRBD1, 6 bases. Germline-derived CDR1 and CDR2 are SEHNR and FQNEAQ (reference sequence). There are 13 residues in the CDR3. Trimming cost V 1 base and J 6 bases, with 9 bases left between them. CDR3 coding DNA: TGTGCCAGCAGCTTAGACAGGGACGCTGAAGCTTTCTTT. Translated, it gives CASSLDRDAEAFF.

The rearrangement joins TRBV19 to TRBJ1-2, with D possibly TRBD1 on 6 matching bases. The germline V gene has CDR1 LNHDA and CDR2 SQIVND (reference sequence). V dropped 5 bases and J dropped 6 bases, with 19 bases sitting between them. CDR3 length: 15 amino acids. The CDR3 region has the DNA TGTGCCAGTAGTTTACTGGCAACAGGGCCCCATGGCTACACCTTC. Its translation is CASSLLATGPHGYTF.

The rearrangement joins TRBV7-2 to TRBJ1-1, with D unresolved. The V gene's germline CDR1 is SGHTA and CDR2 FQGNSA. V lost 5 bases to trimming and J lost 4 bases, with 17 bases between them. This CDR3 has 15 residues. CDR3: CASSKKRVEGTEAFF. The CDR3 DNA sequence: TGTGCCAGCAGCAAAAAAAGAGTCGAGGGCACTGAAGCTTTCTTT.

J is TRBJ1-2 and V is TRBV30; D uncertain. The CDR3 consists of 14 residues. Per the germline V gene, CDR1 is GTSNPN and CDR2 is SVGIG (reference sequence). The V gene lost 4 bases and the J gene lost 0 bases, with 12 bases spanning the gap. The CDR3 region is CAWKRFSSNYGYTF. The CDR3, as DNA: TGTGCCTGGAAGAGGTTTTCTTCTAACTATGGCTACACCTTC.